This entry describes one T cell receptor (beta chain). Its antigen is unidentified. With a J-beta primer mix and a sample-barcoded 5' primer, a second PCR ran about 6 to 11 cycles. One entry per CDR3 protein results from TCRdb running MiXCR on the 5' RACE reads. The sample has 1.5 million to 2 million distinct CDR3 sequences, approximately 50% seen once; the top ten hold less than 2.5%. The entry originates in a study of blood T cells in healthy people across ages. Germline CDR1 is SNHLY and CDR2 is FYNNEI. With 6 bases removed from V and 1 base from J, the gap between germline ends came to 13 bases. This CDR3 is 15 amino acids long. General observations from the study: Naive T cell percentage showed a strong correlation with TCR beta diversity.

Sequenced sample: blood. The receptor comes from a woman aged 40 to 49 in good health. The chain combines TRBV2 with TRBJ2-4; maybe TRBD2 (6 bases). CDR3 in amino acids: CASSTTGEAKNIQYF. The CDR3 DNA reads TGTGCCAGCAGCACTACGGGGGAGGCCAAAAACATTCAGTACTTC.